A single T cell receptor (beta chain) is shown here with its context. It has no known antigen specificity. Per-nucleotide qualities are absent, and no much larger clonotype sits a single base away. Inclusive of the bounding cysteine and phenylalanine, the CDR3 is 14 residues long. Only the CDR3 DNA is retained, 42 bases long and in frame from the first base. V and J are trimmed by 2 bases and 1 base, and the gene matches miss 2 bases of the junction. CDR1 LGHNA and CDR2 YSLEER were looked up in the germline V gene. This entry is derived from a study of blood T cells in healthy people across ages (dated by TCRdb to the mid-2010s). Turning to the overall study: In model experiments, template switching captured roughly one uniquely barcoded TCR beta cDNA molecule for every two T cells. Using deep sequencing normalized with unique cDNA molecular identifiers, the study measured how TCR beta repertoire diversity changes with age. The donors were split into four age groups: young (average around 15 years), middle-aged (39), aged (more than 60) and long-lived (over 75). To avoid experimental bias, donors of different ages were randomly spread across the sequencing lanes. Two additional independent replicas of 1 million unique cDNA reads from the same blood draw were analyzed for two donors (one aged 18 to 30 and one aged 80 or older). Results the study describes overall, beyond this receptor: Because the CMV infection status of the donors was unknown, age-related changes in expanded clonotypes may potentially have been confounded. Observed TCR beta diversity correlated strongly with the percentage of naive T cells measured by flow cytometry. Estimates of total diversity from one million sequenced T cells were regarded as lower bounds and underestimates. Conclusive comparison of naive and antigen-experienced compartments was prevented by the profiling of bulk unsorted PBMCs. As age increased, observed TCR beta diversity per million T cells dropped in a roughly linear way, and a significant reduction was already evident by age 40. Compared with the aged group, the long-lived group had more naive CD4+ T cells, fewer expanded clones and increased TCR diversity, suggesting age selection.

Systemically healthy Caucasian individuals from Russia, some 38 in total and aged roughly 6 to 100 years, were included as donors. Each donor gave roughly 9 milliliters of peripheral blood, drawn into EDTA-treated Vacutainer tubes. Ficoll-Paque density-gradient centrifugation was used to isolate PBMCs, with at least 6.5 million per sample. Total RNA was extracted from PBMCs with Trizol reagent, with at least 6 micrograms obtained per sample. The percentages of naive CD45RAhigh/CD27high T cells were determined by flow cytometry on a PBMC aliquot from every donor. Library preparation used 5' RACE. The sequencing machine was an Illumina HiSeq 2500. A second about 7 to 12 cycle PCR used a sample-barcoded 5' primer and a J-beta primer mix. Each TCR beta cDNA molecule received a unique molecular identifier from a template-switch 5' adaptor carrying 12 random nucleotides. At least 3 million CDR3-containing paired-end reads were obtained from each sample. First-strand cDNA was synthesized from all RNA with the Mint cDNA synthesis kit, primed by a TRBC-specific oligonucleotide. Following uracil-DNA glycosylase treatment, a first 18-cycle PCR with universal primers M1SS and BC2_uni_R was performed on all cDNA. Turning to the authors' computational methods: Each sample was normalized by randomly selecting 1 million high-quality reads, each carrying a distinct molecular identifier. Instead of being binned into consensus sequences, reads that shared molecular identifiers were thrown out. MiTCR, run with a Q25 quality threshold and the strictest error-elimination algorithm, handled CDR3 identification, clonotype clustering and error correction. A nonparametric unseen species model with Euler transformation was used to estimate a lower bound on total TCR beta diversity. TCRdb reprocessed the public reads (quality trimming at Q25 with fastp, clone calling with MiXCR) and kept in-frame beta chains. All rows with the same CDR3 protein become a single entry with the most common DNA and genes. These V and J calls are TCRdb output, not the study's own analysis. This sample gives about 800,000 distinct CDR3 sequences in total; about three fifths of them show up just once. The ten top clones hold approximately 20% of the sample.

Sequencing was performed on blood. This sequence originates from a young man in good health. This receptor chain uses TRBV4-3 and TRBJ2-7; 7 central bases correspond to TRBD1. The CDR3 is CASSQHRGSYEQYF. The nucleotide sequence reads as follows: TGCGCCAGCAGCCAACACAGGGGATCCTACGAGCAGTACTTC.